A selection of T cell receptor beta chains follows, all from one sample in a study of cytomegalovirus exposure and HLA in healthy donors. Produced via immunoSEQ multiplex PCR; TCRdb's table is partial and in-frame only. The sample has around 100,000 clones; 76% are singletons. Sequencing was carried out using PBMCs. The receptor source for this set is a woman between 18 and 29 years old in good health and CMV-seropositive. Each CDR3 is given with its conserved first and last residue. The order of the fields is D gene, V gene, J gene, clone size, CDR3 protein, CDR3 DNA. D genes are given only for firm matches. Rows may omit the clone size; those that give it use once, few, many or a size class.

-	TRBV28	TRBJ1-5	once	CASSDSGTAVDQPQHF	TGTGCCAGCAGTGATAGCGGGACCGCGGTCGATCAGCCCCAGCATTTT
-	TRBV6-1	TRBJ1-1	once	CASSRTTLEPFF	TGTGCCAGCAGTAGGACAACCTTAGAACCTTTCTTT
TRBD2	TRBV11-3	TRBJ2-1	-	CASKVGGLADNEQFF	TGTGCCAGCAAAGTTGGGGGACTAGCGGACAATGAGCAGTTCTTC
-	TRBV30	TRBJ1-5	once	CAWGDRSWNQPQHF	TGTGCCTGGGGAGACAGGTCTTGGAATCAGCCCCAGCATTTT
TRBD1	TRBV6-5	TRBJ1-4	-	CASSYRTGDNEKLFF	TGTGCCAGCAGTTATAGGACAGGGGATAATGAAAAACTGTTTTTT
TRBD2	TRBV9	TRBJ2-1	-	CASSSPTSGRYGEQFF	TGTGCCAGCAGCTCCCCGACTAGCGGGAGATACGGTGAGCAGTTCTTC
-	TRBV30	TRBJ1-6	-	CAWSVLGANSPLHF	TGTGCCTGGAGTGTGCTGGGGGCGAATTCACCCCTCCACTTT
-	TRBV6-5	TRBJ1-4	-	CASSYSSGGTNEKLFF	TGTGCCAGCAGTTACTCTTCTGGGGGGACTAATGAAAAACTGTTTTTT
-	TRBV7-8	TRBJ1-3	-	CASSLMDRSSGNTIYF	TGTGCCAGCAGCTTAATGGACAGAAGCTCTGGAAACACCATATATTTT
TRBD1	TRBV10-3	TRBJ2-7	-	CAISGTGGVGEQYF	TGTGCCATCAGTGGAACAGGGGGCGTGGGCGAGCAGTACTTC
TRBD1	TRBV30	TRBJ1-2	once	CAWRTGWGDGYTF	TGTGCCTGGAGGACAGGGTGGGGAGATGGCTACACCTTC
-	TRBV5-4	TRBJ2-1	-	CASSLGPDTYNEQFF	TGTGCCAGCAGCTTGGGCCCAGACACCTACAATGAGCAGTTCTTC
TRBD2	TRBV30	TRBJ2-5	-	CAWSQREWETQYF	TGTGCCTGGAGCCAGCGGGAGTGGGAGACCCAGTACTTC
-	TRBV18	TRBJ2-2	-	CASSPILSTGTGELFF	TGTGCCAGCTCACCGATCCTATCGACGGGCACCGGGGAGCTGTTTTTT
TRBD2	TRBV19	TRBJ2-7	-	CASNLFRLADSYEQYF	TGTGCCAGTAATTTGTTTCGGCTAGCGGACTCCTACGAGCAGTACTTC
TRBD2	TRBV2	TRBJ2-7	-	CASSGGGTSAYEQYF	TGTGCCAGCAGTGGGGGAGGTACTAGCGCGTACGAGCAGTACTTC
TRBD1	TRBV6-5	TRBJ2-5	-	CASSLADRVGTQYF	TGTGCCAGCAGTTTAGCGGACAGGGTAGGGACCCAGTACTTC
TRBD2	TRBV25-1	TRBJ2-7	-	CASGALPQGSGTYEQYF	TGTGCCAGCGGAGCCCTCCCCCAAGGTAGCGGGACCTACGAGCAGTACTTC
-	TRBV6-5	TRBJ1-5	-	CAGRQQGFNQPQHF	TGTGCCGGCAGGCAACAGGGTTTCAATCAGCCCCAGCATTTT
-	TRBV5-6	TRBJ1-5	few	CASTQRSFNQPQHF	TGTGCCAGCACCCAGCGCAGCTTCAATCAGCCCCAGCATTTT
-	TRBV2	TRBJ2-3	-	CASSERGAALVLGDTQYF	TGTGCCAGCAGTGAAAGGGGCGCGGCCCTAGTCTTAGGAGATACGCAGTATTTT
TRBD1	TRBV6-5	TRBJ1-4	-	CASSYGQGAGGEKLFF	TGTGCCAGCAGTTACGGACAGGGGGCAGGGGGTGAAAAACTGTTTTTT
-	TRBV15	TRBJ2-3	few	CATSSEGGSQYF	TGTGCCACCAGCAGCGAGGGGGGGTCGCAGTATTTT
TRBD2	TRBV9	TRBJ2-3	few	CASSVEGLALDTQYF	TGTGCCAGCAGCGTAGAGGGACTAGCCCTAGATACGCAGTATTTT
-	TRBV6-5	TRBJ2-1	-	CASRRNEQFF	TGTGCCAGCAGGAGGAATGAGCAGTTCTTC
TRBD1	TRBV5-4	TRBJ1-2	few	CASSLAGTGTYGYTF	TGTGCCAGCAGCTTGGCCGGGACAGGGACCTATGGCTACACCTTC
TRBD1	TRBV6-5	TRBJ1-2	-	CASSSYGDRDYGYTF	TGTGCCAGCAGTTCCTACGGGGACAGAGACTATGGCTACACCTTC
-	TRBV5-1	TRBJ1-5	-	CASSFGSANQPQHF	TGCGCCAGCAGCTTCGGGAGTGCCAATCAGCCCCAGCATTTT
TRBD2	TRBV30	TRBJ2-1	-	CAWSPSTRLAGGADRNEQFF	TGTGCCTGGAGTCCCTCAACGAGACTAGCGGGAGGGGCAGACCGGAATGAGCAGTTCTTC
TRBD1	TRBV6-6	TRBJ1-1	-	CASSTQEGAVEAFF	TGTGCCAGCAGTACCCAAGAGGGGGCCGTTGAAGCTTTCTTT
TRBD2	TRBV28	TRBJ2-7	-	CASSTRTSGRGYWSYEQYF	TGTGCCAGCAGTACTCGGACTAGCGGGAGAGGTTATTGGTCCTACGAGCAGTACTTC
TRBD2	TRBV7-3	TRBJ2-7	-	CASSISSGSIYEQYF	TGTGCCAGCAGCATCTCTAGCGGGAGCATCTACGAGCAGTACTTC
TRBD2	TRBV30	TRBJ2-1	-	CAWGPGGNEQFF	TGTGCCTGGGGCCCCGGGGGGAATGAGCAGTTCTTC
-	TRBV6-5	TRBJ2-6	-	CASTNSGANVLTF	TGTGCCAGCACCAACTCTGGGGCCAACGTCCTGACTTTC
-	TRBV5-1	TRBJ1-1	-	CASSSDPGVAEAFF	TGCGCCAGCAGCTCGGACCCCGGGGTGGCTGAAGCTTTCTTT
-	TRBV7-9	TRBJ2-5	-	CASSSYYLAFPHQETQYF	TGTGCCAGCAGCTCGTATTACCTAGCTTTTCCCCACCAAGAGACCCAGTACTTC
-	TRBV25-1	TRBJ2-5	-	CASSDLGGGETQYF	TGTGCCAGCAGTGACCTGGGAGGAGGAGAGACCCAGTACTTC